These 3 T cell receptor beta chains originate from one sample sequenced in a study of T cell responses to AZD1222 COVID-19 vaccine. Repertoires were generated with immunoSEQ multiplex PCR, while TCRdb's copy carries only in-frame clones and drops some. The data contain 90,000 to 120,000 clones, around 90% of them singletons. The input for sequencing was peripheral blood, taken on day 0 of AZD1222 vaccination. Source of these receptors: an adult in good health.

The rearrangement links TRBV6-5 to TRBJ2-5; 8 nucleotides align to TRBD1. V shed 6 bases, J shed 5 bases, and the junction held 5 bases outside the gene matches. The CDR3 runs 13 residues. CDR1 is MNHEY and CDR2 is SVGAGI in the germline V gene. As DNA, the CDR3 is TGTGCCAGCAGGGGACAGGCGGGCGAGACCCAGTACTTC. Residues: CASRGQAGETQYF.

The V and J genes are TRBV28 and TRBJ1-1; D may be TRBD1 (5 bases). Trimming shortened V by 3 bases and J by 6 bases, and 17 bases separated the two germline ends. Germline V lookup: CDR1 MDHEN, CDR2 SYDVKM. CDR3 length: 15 residues. The CDR3 loop is CASSFPSGGAAEAFF. In nucleotides, the CDR3 is TGTGCCAGCAGTTTCCCTTCGGGGGGTGCCGCTGAAGCTTTCTTT.

This chain joins TRBV19 and TRBJ2-1; 7 nucleotides match TRBD1. CDR3 length: 14 residues. In germline, CDR1 is LNHDA, CDR2 SQIVND (reference sequence). V gave up 6 bases and J gave up 10 bases; unmatched junction bases: 12. The CDR3 nucleotides read TGTGCCAGTAGAGAGGGGGCAACGTCTCAGGAGCAGTTCTTC. It specifies CASREGATSQEQFF.